These T cell receptor beta chains were read from a single sample in a study of T cell responses to AZD1222 COVID-19 vaccine. Assay used: immunoSEQ multiplex PCR; TCRdb lists only in-frame clones, some missing. The sample records about 89,000 clones, about 91% being singletons. Material: peripheral blood, obtained 28 days after the second AZD1222 dose. The origin of the receptors is an adult who received the AZD1222 COVID-19 vaccine. The CDR3 runs from the conserved cysteine through the conserved F or W. Fields, in order: J gene, V gene, D gene, CDR3 protein. A D gene is named only where the DNA matches it firmly.

>TRBJ1-2|TRBV4-3|TRBD1
CASSRDREWSYGYTF
>TRBJ1-2|TRBV5-6|-
CASSFREVATYGYTF
>TRBJ1-1|TRBV2|TRBD1
CASSTGTGNRWRNTEAFF
>TRBJ2-7|TRBV7-7|TRBD1
CASSPGQGAYEQYF
>TRBJ2-2|TRBV5-1|-
CASSQGVRINTGELFF
>TRBJ2-2|TRBV3-1/TRBV3-2|-
CASSPGRTNTGELFF
>TRBJ1-2|TRBV5-1|TRBD1
CASRAGTGRNYGYTF
>TRBJ1-2|TRBV4-1|-
CASSQETWDALYGYTF
>TRBJ1-4|TRBV4-2|TRBD1
CASSQDSGQGNEKLFF
>TRBJ1-5|TRBV2|-
CASSEVGGTKSPRANQPQHF
>TRBJ1-5|TRBV18|-
CASSPLDSNQPQHF
>TRBJ2-6|TRBV5-8|-
CASSPRPAYSGANVLTF
>TRBJ1-1|TRBV30|-
CAWSVRPADTEAFF
>TRBJ2-3|TRBV5-1|-
CASSVGGPEGTQYF
>TRBJ2-1|TRBV28|TRBD1
CASGTSQGEDEQFF
>TRBJ1-1|TRBV5-1|TRBD1
CASSLGQGAVTEAFF
>TRBJ1-1|TRBV27|-
CASSPYLGGPNTEAFF